The 26 T cell receptor beta chains in this list originate from one sample, sequenced in a study of cytomegalovirus exposure and HLA in healthy donors. The protocol was immunoSEQ multiplex PCR, while the TCRdb copy is restricted to in-frame clones and leaves out a portion. The sample contains some 72,000 clones, roughly 95% of which appear only once. Sequencing was done on a sample of PBMCs. The source is a man between 18 and 29 years old in good health and CMV-seropositive.

The chain recombines TRBV28 with TRBJ1-2, with 7 bases identical to TRBD1. V was clipped by 5 bases and J by 8 bases; unmatched bases: 14. Germline lookup yields CDR1 MDHEN and CDR2 SYDVKM. The CDR3 sequence is 15 residues long. DNA for the CDR3: TGTGCCAGCAGTCCATCCTCGGAGGGGGCGAAGGGCTACACCTTC. Its translation is CASSPSSEGAKGYTF.

The V gene is TRBV15, the J gene TRBJ1-2; D remains ambiguous. Trimming took off 4 bases at V and 4 bases at J, with 13 bases between the two ends. The CDR3 is 14 amino acids. Germline CDR1 and CDR2: LNHNV and YYDKDF (reference sequence). CDR3 in amino acids: CATSIHSSPYGYTF. CDR3 bases: TGTGCCACCAGCATTCACAGTTCCCCCTATGGCTACACCTTC. The complete variable domain, with remaining parts taken from reference TRBV15 and TRBJ1-2, reads DAMVIQNPRYQVTQFGKPVTLSCSQTLNHNVMYWYQQKSSQAPKLLFHYYDKDFNNEADTPDNFQSRRPNTSFCFLDIRSPGLGDTAMYLCATSIHSSPYGYTFGSGTRLTVV.

V gene TRBV19 combines with J gene TRBJ1-3; D call uncertain. Germline lookup yields CDR1 LNHDA and CDR2 SQIVND (reference sequence). V lost 7 bases and J 8 bases, leaving 12 bases between the germline ends. The CDR3 has 12 amino acids. CDR3 sequence: CASTYARDTIYF. CDR3 DNA sequence: TGTGCCAGTACTTACGCACGGGACACCATATATTTT.

In nucleotides, the CDR3 is TGTGCCAGCAGGCGCGGGAGTCGTCGCCCCTACGAGCAGTACTTC. The encoded protein is CASRRGSRRPYEQYF. The chain carries TRBV28 and TRBJ2-7, with 7 bases that match TRBD2. Germline V lookup: CDR1 MDHEN, CDR2 SYDVKM. V trimming: 6 bases; J trimming: 2 bases; junction bases outside the gene matches: 10. CDR3 length equals 15 residues. Full variable domain (missing parts from reference TRBV28 and TRBJ2-7): DVKVTQSSRYLVKRTGEKVFLECVQDMDHENMFWYRQDPGLGLRLIYFSYDVKMKEKGDIPEGYSVSREKKERFSLILESASTNQTSMYLCASRRGSRRPYEQYFGPGTRLTVT.

V is TRBV4-1 and J is TRBJ1-5, with D unresolved. The V gene's germline CDR1 is MGHRA and CDR2 YSYEKL. This CDR3 spans 15 amino acids. V lost 0 bases and J lost 0, with 6 bases in between. The CDR3 protein is CASSQDPSSNQPQHF. The CDR3 DNA follows: TGCGCCAGCAGCCAAGATCCATCTAGCAATCAGCCCCAGCATTTT.

The V gene is TRBV6-1, the J gene TRBJ2-6; 10 nucleotides align to TRBD1. The J segment lost 4 bases and the V segment lost 6 bases, leaving 9 bases of the junction unmatched. CDR3 length: 17 amino acids. Germline V gene lookup returns CDR1 MNHNS and CDR2 SASEGT. The CDR3 coding sequence is TGTGCCAGCAGCGAACCGGGACAGGGGTTCGGGGCCAACGTCCTGACTTTC. The encoded protein is CASSEPGQGFGANVLTF.

The chain is built from TRBV19 and TRBJ2-7; no definite D call. CDR3 length equals 13 residues. Germline V gene data show CDR1 as LNHDA and CDR2 as SQIVND (reference sequence). V dropped 5 bases and J dropped 3 bases, with 11 bases sitting between them. In nucleotides, the CDR3 is TGTGCCAGTAGTGGCGGCATCTTCTACGAGCAGTACTTC. Its protein product is CASSGGIFYEQYF.

The chain employs TRBV4-2 and TRBJ2-1, with 7 bases identical to TRBD2. The CDR3 runs to 13 residues. The V gene's germline CDR1 is LGHNA and CDR2 YNFKEQ. After removal of 4 bases from V and 8 bases from J, the junction contained 5 bases not matched to a gene. CDR3 amino acids: CASSPSGAYEQFF. CDR3 DNA: TGTGCCAGCAGCCCTAGCGGAGCATATGAGCAGTTCTTC.

V usage is TRBV21-1 and J usage is TRBJ2-1; the DNA was not compared with TRBD1, the D call given in the table. TRBV21-1 is a documented pseudogene. The CDR3 has 14 residues. CDR3 bases: TGTGCCAGCTTCGGGGACAGGAGATACAATGAGCAGTTCTTC. Protein sequence: CASFGDRRYNEQFF.

The rearrangement joins TRBV5-1 to TRBJ2-1, with a possible D match to TRBD2 (6 bases). There are 14 residues in the CDR3. Trimming pared 6 bases from V and 3 bases from J, leaving 13 bases between. Germline V CDR1 and CDR2: SGHRS, YFSETQ. The CDR3 nucleotides are TGCGCCAGCATAGCGGACGCCGTCTACAATGAGCAGTTCTTC. This codes for CASIADAVYNEQFF. The variable domain in full, completed from reference TRBV5-1 and TRBJ2-1, reads KAGVTQTPRYLIKTRGQQVTLSCSPISGHRSVSWYQQTPGQGLQFLFEYFSETQRNKGNFPGRFSGRQFSNSRSEMNVSTLELGDSALYLCASIADAVYNEQFFGPGTRLTVL.

V gene TRBV5-1 combines with J gene TRBJ2-3; maybe TRBD2 (5 bases). Germline lookup yields CDR1 SGHRS and CDR2 YFSETQ. The CDR3 has 15 residues. Trimming removed 4 bases at V and 0 bases at J, with 12 bases between. CDR3 bases: TGCGCCAGCAGCCCTAAGGAGCGGAGCACAGATACGCAGTATTTT. This gives the protein CASSPKERSTDTQYF.

V is TRBV27 and J is TRBJ1-2; 7 bases are a match to TRBD1. The V segment lost 0 bases and the J segment 3 bases; nucleotides outside the gene matches: 1. Germline lookup yields CDR1 MNHEY and CDR2 SMNVEV (reference sequence). This CDR3 comprises 14 residues. The CDR3 is CASSLSGGHYGYTF. The CDR3 DNA reads TGTGCCAGCAGTTTATCAGGGGGCCACTATGGCTACACCTTC.

The gene calls are TRBV5-1 and TRBJ2-7; no reliable D call. This CDR3 contains 14 residues. Germline V gene sequence: CDR1 SGHRS, CDR2 YFSETQ. V lost 0 bases and J lost 6, with 13 bases in between. The CDR3 DNA reads TGCGCCAGCAGCTTGGGAGGCCCCCAAGCCGAGCAGTACTTC. This encodes CASSLGGPQAEQYF. The full variable domain, rest sourced from reference TRBV5-1 and TRBJ2-7, is KAGVTQTPRYLIKTRGQQVTLSCSPISGHRSVSWYQQTPGQGLQFLFEYFSETQRNKGNFPGRFSGRQFSNSRSEMNVSTLELGDSALYLCASSLGGPQAEQYFGPGTRLTVT.

The V gene is TRBV27, the J gene TRBJ2-7; TRBD2 matches at 8 bases. In germline, CDR1 is MNHEY, CDR2 SMNVEV (reference sequence). This CDR3 region has 15 residues. Trimming at V came to 4 bases and at J to 3 bases, leaving 8 bases not matched to a gene. The CDR3 DNA reads TGTGCCAGCAGTTCGATATCGGGGGGGAGCTACGAGCAGTACTTC. It yields the protein CASSSISGGSYEQYF.

This chain joins TRBV9 and TRBJ2-5; 10 bases match TRBD1. This CDR3 is built from 14 residues. The germline V gene encodes CDR1 SGDLS and CDR2 YYNGEE. With V trimmed by 3 bases and J by 5 bases, 4 bases remained unmatched. This chain's CDR3 is CASSGGQGGETQYF. The CDR3 DNA follows: TGTGCCAGCAGCGGTGGACAGGGGGGTGAGACCCAGTACTTC.

This chain joins TRBV6-5 and TRBJ1-1; 10 positions agree with TRBD1. Per the germline V gene, CDR1 is MNHEY and CDR2 is SVGAGI. V lost 6 bases and J lost 5; bases outside the gene matches: 6. The CDR3 has 14 residues. The CDR3 coding sequence is TGTGCCAGCAGGGAGACAGGGGGCTTAACTGAAGCTTTCTTT. This sequence encodes CASRETGGLTEAFF.

The rearrangement links TRBV2 to TRBJ2-5; no firm D call. The germline V gene encodes CDR1 SNHLY and CDR2 FYNNEI. The CDR3 is made up of 15 amino acids. V was pared by 0 bases and J by 2 bases, with 10 bases between. CDR3 amino acids: CASSEAGGQQETQYF. The CDR3 DNA sequence: TGTGCCAGCAGTGAAGCCGGTGGGCAGCAAGAGACCCAGTACTTC.

This chain joins TRBV12-2 and TRBJ1-2. TRBV12-2 is a documented pseudogene. The CDR3 has 15 amino acids. CDR3 loop: CASRLPLGGGDGYTF. Here the CDR3 DNA reads TGTGCAAGTCGCTTGCCCTTGGGGGGAGGGGATGGCTACACCTTC.

The chain uses TRBV4-1 and TRBJ2-3; D is possibly TRBD2 (5 bases). V lost 0 bases and J 4 bases, leaving 14 bases between the germline ends. Germline CDR1 and CDR2: MGHRA and YSYEKL. The CDR3 is 16 residues long. The CDR3 nucleotides read TGCGCCAGCAGCCAAGACGACCGGGGTCTGGCAGATACGCAGTATTTT. As protein: CASSQDDRGLADTQYF.

The V call is TRBV6-4, the J call TRBJ2-3; TRBD1 aligns across 12 bases. CDR3 size: 14 residues. V gave up 2 bases and J gave up 6 bases; unmatched junction bases: 0. Germline V gives CDR1 MRHNA, CDR2 SNTAGT. The CDR3 DNA is TGTGCCAGCAGTGACGGGACAGGGGGCGATACGCAGTATTTT. Its protein product is CASSDGTGGDTQYF.

The chain has TRBV28 and TRBJ2-7; 9 bases map to TRBD1. The CDR3 is 14 amino acids. From germline, CDR1 is MDHEN and CDR2 SYDVKM. J gave up 1 base and V 10 bases, and 8 bases lay outside the gene matches. The CDR3 loop reads CAIATGTGSYEQYF. The CDR3 DNA reads as TGTGCCATCGCGACCGGGACAGGGTCCTACGAGCAGTACTTC.

This chain uses TRBV7-9 with TRBJ2-2, with 9 bases fitting TRBD2. Looked up from germline, CDR1 is SEHNR and CDR2 is FQNEAQ (reference sequence). This CDR3 has 18 residues. Unmatched junction bases numbered 15, after V lost 6 bases and J lost 4 bases. The CDR3 is CASRHPQGLAGSTGELFF. The CDR3 bases are TGTGCCAGCAGACACCCCCAGGGGCTAGCGGGATCCACCGGGGAGCTGTTTTTT.

The CDR3 here is CASSFSDSFKGGYTF. The CDR3, as DNA: TGTGCCAGCAGTTTCAGTGACAGCTTCAAAGGGGGCTACACCTTC. This chain joins TRBV27 and TRBJ1-2; weak D call: TRBD1 (5 bases). The CDR3 is 15 residues long. Germline-derived CDR1 and CDR2 are MNHEY and SMNVEV (reference sequence). V lost 3 bases, J lost 8 bases, and 19 bases lay in between.

J is TRBJ1-1 and V is TRBV7-2, with a possible D match to TRBD1 (5 bases). V lost 7 bases, J lost 6 bases, and 15 bases lay in between. Germline V gene lookup returns CDR1 SGHTA and CDR2 FQGNSA. CDR3 length equals 13 residues. CDR3 amino acids: CASIGQGAAEAFF. As DNA, the CDR3 is TGTGCCAGCATTGGACAAGGGGCGGCTGAAGCTTTCTTT.

This chain joins TRBV7-9 and TRBJ2-3, with a possible D match to TRBD1 (5 bases). Germline CDR1 SEHNR, CDR2 FQNEAQ (reference sequence). There are 18 residues in the CDR3. Trimming removed 3 bases at V and 0 bases at J, with 19 bases between. CDR3 loop: CASSFFRAVQTSTDTQYF. In nucleotides, the CDR3 is TGTGCCAGCAGCTTCTTCAGGGCCGTCCAGACTAGCACAGATACGCAGTATTTT.

V usage is TRBV5-1 and J usage is TRBJ2-1; TRBD1 is a possible D gene (6 bases). V lost 3 bases and J 9 bases, leaving 19 bases between the germline ends. There are 15 residues in the CDR3. Looked up from germline, CDR1 is SGHRS and CDR2 is YFSETQ. The CDR3 nucleotides read TGCGCCAGCAGCTGGGGACAAGAAACCTGGACTGAGCAGTTCTTC. Translated: CASSWGQETWTEQFF.